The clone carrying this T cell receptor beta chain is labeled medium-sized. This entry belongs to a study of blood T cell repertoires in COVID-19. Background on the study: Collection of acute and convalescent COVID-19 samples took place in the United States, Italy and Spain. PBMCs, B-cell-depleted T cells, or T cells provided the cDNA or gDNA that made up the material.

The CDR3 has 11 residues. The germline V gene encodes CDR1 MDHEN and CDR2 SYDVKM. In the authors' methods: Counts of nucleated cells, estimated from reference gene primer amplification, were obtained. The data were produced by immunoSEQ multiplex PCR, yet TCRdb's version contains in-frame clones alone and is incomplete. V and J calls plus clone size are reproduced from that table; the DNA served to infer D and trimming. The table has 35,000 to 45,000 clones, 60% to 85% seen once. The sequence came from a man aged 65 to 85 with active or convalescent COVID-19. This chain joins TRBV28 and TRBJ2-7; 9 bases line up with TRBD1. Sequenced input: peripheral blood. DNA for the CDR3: TGTACCACAGGGGGCCCCTACGAGCAGTACTTC. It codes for CTTGGPYEQYF.